This is a list of T cell receptor beta chains from one sample in a study of identifying expanded T cells in peripheral blood. Measured with immunoSEQ multiplex PCR; TCRdb has only the in-frame clones, and not every one. Here the sample spans 81,000 or so clones, roughly 89% being singletons. The sequencing input was blood. These receptors all stem from a person between 18 and 75 years old in good health. Each CDR3 is given with its conserved first and last residue. The D gene is left open where the match is weak. Rows may omit the clone size; those that give it use once, few, many or a size class.

clone_size	j_call	v_call	d_call	cdr3_aa	cdr3_nt
-	TRBJ2-5	TRBV7-9	TRBD2	CASTRLAGDLRWQETQYF	TGTGCCAGCACTCGACTAGCGGGAGACTTGAGGTGGCAAGAGACCCAGTACTTC
few	TRBJ1-5	TRBV21-1	-	CASSNFPDRIPYMEGNQPQHF	TGTGCCAGCAGCAATTTTCCCGACAGGATCCCTTATATGGAAGGCAATCAGCCCCAGCATTTT
-	TRBJ1-3	TRBV15	-	CAIAPGSSADTIYF	TGTGCCATCGCTCCAGGGTCGTCGGCCGACACCATATATTTT
-	TRBJ2-5	TRBV11-3	-	CASSLGPDGATQYF	TGTGCCAGCAGCTTAGGGCCCGACGGGGCTACCCAGTACTTC
-	TRBJ2-7	TRBV7-3	TRBD1	CASSYGAQGAYEQYF	TGTGCCAGCAGCTATGGTGCACAGGGGGCCTACGAGCAGTACTTC
-	TRBJ2-3	TRBV29-1	-	CTVTRTSTDTQYF	TGCACCGTTACGAGGACAAGCACAGATACGCAGTATTTT
-	TRBJ2-7	TRBV18	TRBD1	CASSSQGPPYEQYF	TGTGCCAGCTCATCACAGGGGCCGCCCTACGAGCAGTACTTC
-	TRBJ1-1	TRBV18	-	CASSPNPGDTEAFF	TGTGCCAGCTCACCAAACCCAGGGGACACTGAAGCTTTCTTT
-	TRBJ2-2	TRBV21-1	-	CASSKASRGTRGRTGELFF	TGTGCCAGCAGCAAGGCCTCTAGGGGGACTAGGGGTCGCACCGGGGAGCTGTTTTTT
few	TRBJ2-4	TRBV4-1	-	CASSQDGGIRKNIQYF	TGCGCCAGCAGCCAAGATGGGGGCATCAGAAAAAACATTCAGTACTTC
-	TRBJ1-5	TRBV2	-	CASSEISSPSGPQHF	TGTGCCAGCAGTGAAATCAGCTCCCCCTCGGGGCCCCAGCATTTT
-	TRBJ1-1	TRBV5-1	-	CASSPHFSTEAFF	TGCGCCAGCAGCCCCCATTTTAGCACTGAAGCTTTCTTT
-	TRBJ1-5	TRBV19	-	CASSPMEGGWYQPQHF	TGTGCCAGTAGTCCGATGGAAGGAGGGTGGTATCAGCCCCAGCATTTT
-	TRBJ1-2	TRBV6-5	TRBD1	CASSYYRGSDGYTF	TGTGCCAGCAGTTATTACAGGGGCTCGGATGGCTACACCTTC
-	TRBJ2-3	TRBV5-6	-	CASSFGTASDTDTQYF	TGTGCCAGCAGCTTCGGTACGGCTTCAGACACAGATACGCAGTATTTT
-	TRBJ2-7	TRBV28	-	CASSLYGETTDEQYF	TGTGCCAGCAGTTTATATGGGGAAACCACCGACGAGCAGTACTTC
-	TRBJ2-3	TRBV4-1	-	CASSQDLSTDTQYF	TGCGCCAGCAGCCAAGATCTGAGCACAGATACGCAGTATTTT
once	TRBJ1-2	TRBV7-2	-	CASSFTGIGNYGYTF	TGTGCCAGCAGCTTTACAGGGATTGGTAACTATGGCTACACCTTC
-	TRBJ2-2	TRBV7-3	TRBD2	CASSSRTSDANTGELFF	TGTGCCAGCAGCTCCCGGACTAGCGACGCGAACACCGGGGAGCTGTTTTTT
-	TRBJ1-1	TRBV7-6	-	CASRPRRGANTEAFF	TGTGCCAGCAGGCCCAGGAGAGGGGCGAACACTGAAGCTTTCTTT
-	TRBJ2-7	TRBV27	TRBD2	CASSPLLAVRDEQYF	TGTGCCAGCAGTCCACTCCTAGCGGTCAGGGACGAGCAGTACTTC
-	TRBJ2-7	TRBV6-1	TRBD2	CASSEAGRLAGIYEQYF	TGTGCCAGCAGTGAAGCTGGTCGACTAGCGGGAATATACGAGCAGTACTTC